These 7 T cell receptor beta chains originate from one sample sequenced in a study of OX40 agonist ivuxolimab in advanced cancers. Clones were read by immunoSEQ multiplex PCR, and TCRdb kept only the in-frame ones, dropping some. Of some 86,000 clones in the sample, over 75% were seen once. This specimen consisted of CD4+ or CD8+ T cells sorted from blood, obtained in a trial of the OX40 agonist ivuxolimab. The receptor source for this set is an adult with an advanced solid tumor such as melanoma, head and neck, liver or kidney cancer.

The J gene is TRBJ1-5, the V gene TRBV28, with D maybe TRBD1 (5 bases). This CDR3 is built from 16 residues. Trimming cost V 2 bases and J 2 bases, with 13 bases left between them. Germline V gene data show CDR1 as MDHEN and CDR2 as SYDVKM. The CDR3 DNA reads as TGTGCCAGCAGTTTACTCGGCAGGGTGGGCAATCAGCCCCAGCATTTT. Protein product: CASSLLGRVGNQPQHF.

V and J are TRBV9 and TRBJ2-7, with 9 bases matching TRBD2. The germline V gene encodes CDR1 SGDLS and CDR2 YYNGEE. With 0 bases clipped from V and 3 bases from J, the junction kept 4 bases outside the gene matches. The length of the CDR3 is 15 residues. In DNA, the CDR3 is TGTGCCAGCAGCGTAGGGCCTAGCGGGATCTACGAGCAGTACTTC. Translated, it gives CASSVGPSGIYEQYF.

The chain links TRBV9 to TRBJ2-2; TRBD2 matches 7 bases. CDR3 length: 19 amino acids. V was pared by 0 bases and J by 6 bases, with 17 bases of the junction left unmatched. In germline, CDR1 is SGDLS, CDR2 YYNGEE. CDR3 region: CASSVAPQIREVRAGELFF. CDR3 nucleotide sequence: TGTGCCAGCAGCGTAGCCCCACAAATTCGGGAGGTTCGTGCCGGGGAGCTGTTTTTT.

A note on this clone: With a much larger clone just one base away, this may be a read error. The same CDR3 arises from other DNA sequences in this sample as well. CDR3 nucleotides: TGTGCCAGCAGCGACGGGGAGACCCAGTACTTC. Translation: CASSDGETQYF. V gene TRBV7-8 combines with J gene TRBJ2-5, with unresolved D. Trimming removed 5 bases at V and 5 bases at J, with 6 bases between. This CDR3 spans 11 amino acids. Germline CDR1 is SGHVS and CDR2 is FQNEAQ.

The chain employs TRBV7-6 and TRBJ2-3; D not resolved. CDR3 length: 14 residues. The germline V gene encodes CDR1 SGHVS and CDR2 FNYEAQ. V was trimmed by 0 bases and J by 3 bases, leaving 7 bases between them. The CDR3 DNA is TGTGCCAGCAGCTTAGCCGAATTAACAGATACGCAGTATTTT. Amino acid sequence: CASSLAELTDTQYF.

The table lists this clone with a count of one. This chain links TRBV5-1 with TRBJ1-1, with TRBD1 as a possible D gene (6 bases). CDR1 is SGHRS, CDR2 YFSETQ, per germline. The CDR3 loop spans 15 amino acids. Trimming removed 4 bases at V and 2 bases at J, with 15 bases between. The chain's CDR3 is CASSPQTGLNTEAFF. The DNA of the CDR3 is TGCGCCAGCAGCCCTCAGACAGGCCTTAACACTGAAGCTTTCTTT.

V usage is TRBV6-1 and J usage is TRBJ2-7, with D unresolved. This CDR3 contains 14 residues. Germline values: CDR1 MNHNS, CDR2 SASEGT. The ends were cut back, 4 bases at V and 6 bases at J, with 16 bases in the middle. CDR3 residues: CASSGGLKVSEQYF. The CDR3, as DNA: TGTGCCAGCAGTGGTGGCCTAAAGGTCTCCGAGCAGTACTTC.